Listed below are T cell receptor beta chains from one sample, sequenced in a study of Ad26.COV2.S vaccination and SARS-CoV-2 variants. The method was immunoSEQ multiplex PCR; TCRdb's version includes in-frame clones alone and lacks a portion of them. This sample has 440,000 or so clones; 90% occur once, and the top ten carry roughly 4%. The sequencing used peripheral blood, collected in a trial of Ad26.COV2.S vaccine versus placebo. All receptors derive from a person aged 18-65 years who received the Ad26.COV2.S COVID-19 vaccine or a placebo. Both conserved end residues are part of each CDR3. A D gene is named only where the DNA matches it firmly. Part of the rows lack a size; the others show once, few, many or a class for expanded clones.

clone_size	v_call	j_call	cdr3_length	d_call	cdr3_aa	cdr3_nt
.	TRBV15	TRBJ1-1	16	.	CATSRDWGRGSTEAFF	TGTGCCACCAGCAGAGATTGGGGCAGGGGCAGCACTGAAGCTTTCTTT
.	TRBV3-1/TRBV3-2	TRBJ2-5	16	TRBD2	CASSQGLAGGEETQYF	TGTGCCAGCAGCCAAGGCTTAGCGGGAGGAGAAGAGACCCAGTACTTC
.	TRBV7-8	TRBJ2-2	15	TRBD2	CASSPRTSGSGELFF	TGTGCCAGCAGCCCCCGGACTAGCGGGAGCGGGGAGCTGTTTTTT
.	TRBV5-1	TRBJ2-7	15	TRBD1	CASSSLTGEDGEQYF	TGCGCCAGCAGCTCGCTGACAGGGGAGGACGGCGAGCAGTACTTC
.	TRBV2	TRBJ2-5	13	TRBD1	CASNNRGRETQYF	TGTGCCAGCAATAACAGGGGCCGGGAGACCCAGTACTTC
.	TRBV3-1/TRBV3-2	TRBJ2-7	15	TRBD2	CASSLSTSGDYEQYF	TGTGCCAGCAGCCTCAGTACTAGCGGGGACTACGAGCAGTACTTC
.	TRBV9	TRBJ2-7	15	.	CASSVGFGLSYEQYF	TGTGCCAGCAGCGTAGGATTCGGGTTGTCTTACGAGCAGTACTTC
.	TRBV9	TRBJ2-3	16	.	CASSVEGFVSTDTQYF	TGTGCCAGCAGCGTAGAGGGGTTTGTAAGCACAGATACGCAGTATTTT
.	TRBV28	TRBJ2-1	11	.	CATDRYNEQFF	TGTGCCACCGACAGGTACAATGAGCAGTTCTTC
.	TRBV27	TRBJ2-1	14	TRBD2	CASSSGRGDNEQFF	TGTGCCAGCAGTAGCGGGAGGGGGGACAATGAGCAGTTCTTC
.	TRBV10-1	TRBJ2-5	19	TRBD2	CASSEWGAGGPEGKETQYF	TGCGCCAGCAGTGAGTGGGGCGCGGGAGGGCCGGAGGGGAAAGAGACCCAGTACTTC
.	TRBV6-2/TRBV6-3	TRBJ2-5	15	.	CASSYFRQAGETQYF	TGTGCCAGCAGTTACTTCCGACAGGCGGGGGAGACCCAGTACTTC
.	TRBV7-2	TRBJ2-1	19	TRBD2	CASSSSTSGSGGSYNEQFF	TGTGCCAGCAGCTCTTCGACTAGCGGGAGCGGGGGCTCCTACAATGAGCAGTTCTTC
.	TRBV3-1/TRBV3-2	TRBJ2-2	17	TRBD1	CASSQVLGGANTGELFF	TGTGCCAGCAGCCAAGTTCTAGGGGGCGCGAACACCGGGGAGCTGTTTTTT
.	TRBV7-8	TRBJ2-5	13	.	CASSLAAMGSQYF	TGTGCCAGCAGCTTAGCGGCCATGGGGTCCCAGTACTTC
.	TRBV19	TRBJ2-2	17	TRBD2	CASSSTSGRLNTGELFF	TGTGCCAGTAGTTCGACTAGCGGGAGGTTAAACACCGGGGAGCTGTTTTTT
once	TRBV7-8	TRBJ2-3	16	.	CASSLAPGESEDTQYF	TGTGCCAGCAGCTTAGCGCCGGGGGAGTCAGAAGATACGCAGTATTTT
.	TRBV19	TRBJ2-7	12	TRBD1	CASSTGAHEQYF	TGTGCCAGCTCCACAGGGGCCCACGAGCAGTACTTC
.	TRBV28	TRBJ2-1	12	.	CAVARSMGKQFF	TGTGCTGTAGCTCGGTCTATGGGGAAGCAGTTCTTC
.	TRBV5-3	TRBJ1-1	14	TRBD1	CARSDQGANTEAFF	TGTGCCAGAAGCGACCAGGGGGCTAACACTGAAGCTTTCTTT
.	TRBV11-2	TRBJ2-1	16	TRBD2	CASSPGLAGSYNEQFF	TGTGCCAGCAGCCCAGGACTAGCGGGCTCCTACAATGAGCAGTTCTTC
.	TRBV7-9	TRBJ1-6	13	.	CASRRDGNSPLHF	TGTGCCAGCCGCCGGGACGGGAATTCACCCCTCCACTTT
.	TRBV6-2/TRBV6-3	TRBJ2-7	14	.	CASSTTRTSYEQYF	TGTGCCAGCAGTACGACACGGACCTCCTACGAGCAGTACTTC
.	TRBV29-1	TRBJ2-2	16	TRBD2	CSAGLAPPQRTGELFF	TGCAGCGCCGGACTAGCGCCCCCTCAAAGGACCGGGGAGCTGTTTTTT
few	TRBV18	TRBJ2-7	11	.	CASGDAYEQYF	TGTGCCAGCGGGGACGCCTACGAGCAGTACTTC
.	TRBV5-5	TRBJ2-1	19	TRBD2	CASSLGALAGVPSYNEQFF	TGTGCCAGCAGCTTGGGGGCACTAGCGGGGGTCCCCTCCTACAATGAGCAGTTCTTC